This TCR beta chain stems from a study of T cell responses to AZD1222 COVID-19 vaccine. The table came from immunoSEQ multiplex PCR; TCRdb's copy has only in-frame clones and leaves some out. There are 130,000 or so clones in the sample; 80% to 95% occur only once, and 1.5% to 2% lies in the top ten. General observations from the study: Nearly half of spike-specific TCRs reportedly target unmutated variant regions.

The germline V gene has CDR1 SGHNT and CDR2 YENEEA. J gave up 5 bases and V 7 bases, and 8 bases lay outside the gene matches. This CDR3 has 15 residues. This clone has more than one count but fewer than ten. The antigen is unknown. The rearrangement joins TRBV11-3 to TRBJ2-1; TRBD2 aligns across 10 bases. The specimen was peripheral blood, collected 28 days after the second AZD1222 dose. This sequence was found in an adult who received the AZD1222 COVID-19 vaccine. The CDR3 DNA follows: TGTGCCAGCACCAGGGGGCTAGCGGGGGACAATGAGCAGTTCTTC. Translated, it gives CASTRGLAGDNEQFF.